The following is a T cell receptor (beta chain) sequence with its context. With 7 bases removed from V and 4 bases from J, the gap between germline ends came to 13 bases. The germline V gene encodes CDR1 SQVTM and CDR2 ANQGSEA. The CDR3 covers 12 residues. Sequenced by immunoSEQ multiplex PCR; TCRdb stores in-frame clones only, minus some. The table lists about 74,000 clones, 95% of them singletons. This entry is derived from a study of technical replicates of blood from a few donors. The sequenced sample was T cells isolated from PBMCs. The V call is TRBV29-1, the J call TRBJ1-2; possible D gene TRBD1, 5 bases. This TCR was sampled from a human donor in good health. CDR3 residues: CSASDRRYGYTF. CDR3 bases: TGCAGCGCGTCCGACAGACGCTATGGCTACACCTTC.